This T cell receptor (beta chain) was sequenced during a study of T cells after yellow fever vaccination (dated by TCRdb to the late 2010s). Describing the broader study: The SMART-Seq v4 Ultra Low Input RNA kit was used to prepare libraries from fractions with low cell numbers. To track T-cell clones before and after primary and booster YFV17D yellow fever vaccination, bulk TCR alpha and beta repertoires were sequenced longitudinally. Two healthy male donors, one aged 18 to 30 and one aged 30 to 40 years, were included in the cohort. Bulk PBMC replicates and cell subsets were isolated from blood drawn at multiple timepoints before and after both primary and secondary immunization.

Concerning this clonotype: Which antigen it targets is not known. Base qualities are not at hand, and no much larger clone is one base apart.

CDR1 is given as DFQATT and CDR2 as SNEGSKA, both from the germline V gene (reference sequence). The CDR3 holds 14 amino acids from the cysteine to the phenylalanine. The entry retains the CDR3 DNA only, 42 bases that are in frame from base 1. Trimming leaves V shorter by 0 bases and J shorter by 4 bases, with the junction holding 2 bases beyond the gene matches. Results the study describes overall, beyond this receptor: The secondary T-cell response was found to be weaker but faster than the primary response, with a peak reached on day 5 rather than on day 15. Only a couple of donors were included in the study, so the extent to which the findings can be generalized is limited. Computational filtering was needed because FACS-sorted repertoires could contain abundant contaminating clonotypes from the bulk population. A small fraction of clonotypes showed up in both the CD4 and CD8 compartments, probably as a result of convergent recombination. After the booster, most clones that had expanded after primary vaccination were detected again (approximately 97% of CD4 and around nine tenths of CD8), suggesting broad maintenance of memory.

The instrument given in TCRdb is Illumina NovaSeq 6000. TCR cDNA was synthesized by 5'RACE template switching, which introduced a universal primer site and unique molecular identifiers. Priming for cDNA synthesis came from both the TCR alpha and TCR beta constant segments. Libraries were amplified in two PCR steps, with sample barcodes and sequencing adapters added in the second step. Libraries were sequenced on Illumina HiSeq 2500 (2x100 bp) or NovaSeq (2x150 bp). In the source study's methods: MIGEC handled demultiplexing of reads and collapsing into UMI consensus sequences, while MiXCR performed V(D)J alignment. Using edgeR on replicate PBMC samples, clonotypes were called vaccine-responding if FDR was below 0.01 and the log2 fold change was above 5 up to day 15. Each bulk clonotype was labeled CD4 or CD8 based on which sequenced repertoire, CD4 or CD8, contained the clonotype at higher abundance. The public reads were reanalyzed by TCRdb: fastp trimming at Q25, MiXCR alignment, in-frame beta chains only. Identical CDR3 protein sequences are pooled into one entry, listed with their most common genes and DNA. TCRdb's processing, not the authors' own work, is the source of the V and J calls. This sample gives roughly 340,000 distinct CDR3 sequences in total; about 4% of them show up just once. The ten top clones hold less than 25% of the sample.

According to the study, the label for this sample's treatment or condition signals: live attenuated yellow fever vaccine strain. Two biological replicates of bulk PBMCs were collected at each blood-draw timepoint. PBMCs were isolated from peripheral blood using a standard Ficoll-Paque protocol. RNA was extracted with TriZol from bulk PBMCs, CD4 and CD8 fractions, and dextramer-positive and dextramer-negative fractions. The sequence is built from TRBV20-1 and TRBJ2-4, with 8 junctional bases fitting TRBD1. Sequenced here: PBMCs, sampled 5 days after the yellow fever booster vaccination. This clonotype originated in a man younger than 35 who received the YFV17D yellow fever vaccine. CDR3 reads: CSARDRGLKNIQYF. The nucleotide sequence is TGCAGTGCTAGAGACAGGGGGCTGAAAAACATTCAGTACTTC.